Listed below are T cell receptor beta chains from one sample, sequenced in a study of T cell responses to AZD1222 COVID-19 vaccine. Produced via immunoSEQ multiplex PCR; TCRdb's table is partial and in-frame only. The sample has 77,000 or so clones; about 91% are singletons. The material sequenced was peripheral blood, taken on day 0 of AZD1222 vaccination. Every receptor here comes from an adult in good health. CDR3s include the opening cysteine and the closing phenylalanine or tryptophan. A D gene is named only where the DNA matches it firmly. A clone size is listed for some rows: how often the clone was seen (once, few, many), or a class if it is expanded.

cdr3_nt cdr3_aa clone_size j_call d_call v_call
TGTGCCAGCGGAAAACGACCCCCCCCCGGGACACAACTGAACACTGAAGCTTTCTTT CASGKRPPPGTQLNTEAFF . TRBJ1-1 . TRBV27
TGTGCCAGCAGCCCCCCATGGGGGGACCGAGAGACCCAGTACTTC CASSPPWGDRETQYF . TRBJ2-5 . TRBV5-6
TGTGCCAGCAGCCCCGGGGGAGGGCCCCAGCATTTT CASSPGGGPQHF . TRBJ1-5 . TRBV5-8
TGTGCCAGCAAACTAGCGGGGGTATCGGATGAGCAGTTCTTC CASKLAGVSDEQFF once TRBJ2-1 TRBD2 TRBV2
TGTGCCAGCAGCTTGTCTAGATACGAGCAGTACTTC CASSLSRYEQYF . TRBJ2-7 . TRBV11-2
TGTGCCAGCAGCAACCCTAGCGGGCCCCGCCCGGTTGAGCAGTTCTTC CASSNPSGPRPVEQFF . TRBJ2-1 . TRBV21-1
TGTGCCAGTAGAGATCTGAACACTGAAGCTTTCTTT CASRDLNTEAFF once TRBJ1-1 . TRBV19
TGTGCCAGCAGGTATAGGGGAAGGGGCACTGAAGCTTTCTTT CASRYRGRGTEAFF . TRBJ1-1 . TRBV6-5
TGTGCCAGCAGTCGGACAGGGAACTATGGCTACACCTTC CASSRTGNYGYTF . TRBJ1-2 TRBD1 TRBV6-5
TGTGCCAGCAGTGACGGTGACAGGGATGTTAATGAGCAGTTCTTC CASSDGDRDVNEQFF many TRBJ2-1 TRBD1 TRBV6-4